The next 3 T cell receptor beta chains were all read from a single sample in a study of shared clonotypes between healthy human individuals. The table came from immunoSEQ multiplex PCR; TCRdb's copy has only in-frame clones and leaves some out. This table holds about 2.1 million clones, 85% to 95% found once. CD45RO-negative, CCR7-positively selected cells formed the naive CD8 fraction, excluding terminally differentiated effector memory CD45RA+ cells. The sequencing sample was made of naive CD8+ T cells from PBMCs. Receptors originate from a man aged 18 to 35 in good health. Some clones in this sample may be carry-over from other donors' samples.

As DNA, the CDR3 is TGTGCCAGTAGTACCGGGGAGTGGGGGGCCGGGGAGCTGTTTTTT. This sequence encodes CASSTGEWGAGELFF. V is TRBV19 and J is TRBJ2-2, with a weak D call TRBD2 (6 bases). CDR1 is LNHDA, CDR2 SQIVND, per germline (reference sequence). Trimming took off 4 bases at V and 6 bases at J, with 15 bases between the two ends. The CDR3 is 15 residues long.

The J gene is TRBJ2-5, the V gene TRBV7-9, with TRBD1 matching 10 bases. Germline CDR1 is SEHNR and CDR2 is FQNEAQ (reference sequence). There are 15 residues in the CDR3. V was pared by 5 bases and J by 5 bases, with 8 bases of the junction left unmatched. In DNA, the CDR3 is TGTGCCAGCAGCGCCGGGACAGGGGCGGGGGAGACCCAGTACTTC. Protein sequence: CASSAGTGAGETQYF.

The CDR3 DNA follows: TGTGCCAGCACCCAAGGACAGGGACTCAGCAATCAGCCCCAGCATTTT. This gives the protein CASTQGQGLSNQPQHF. This chain connects TRBV6-4 to TRBJ1-5, with 8 bases lining up with TRBD1. J was trimmed by 1 base and V by 7 bases; bases with no gene match: 9. The CDR3 consists of 16 residues. Germline lookup yields CDR1 MRHNA and CDR2 SNTAGT.